This T cell receptor beta chain derives from a study of T cells after yellow fever vaccination. Study-wide points: A limited proportion of clonotypes was detected within both the CD4 and CD8 compartments. Clones from primary vaccination mostly reappeared after the booster (over 95% CD4, around 90% CD8). Compared with primary, the secondary response was weaker and peaked at day 5, not 15.

TCRdb called the 5' RACE reads again in MiXCR, with one record for every CDR3 protein. The profile shows 300,000 to 450,000 distinct CDR3 sequences, about 6.2% of them singletons. This clonotype was observed a few times. Its antigen is as yet unknown. This clonotype was sampled from a man aged 30-40 years who received the YFV17D yellow fever vaccine. The input for sequencing was PBMCs, taken 5 days after the yellow fever booster vaccination.

The CDR3 region has the DNA TGTGCCAGCAGCCCCCGATATAGCGGGAGCGGGAATGAGCAGTTCTTC. Translation gives CASSPRYSGSGNEQFF. The rearrangement uses TRBV9 and TRBJ2-1; 9 nucleotides agree with TRBD2. The germline gives CDR1 SGDLS, CDR2 YYNGEE. V dropped 4 bases and J dropped 7; count of bases not matched to a gene: 12. This CDR3 is built from 16 residues.